The T cell receptor beta chain described here comes from a study of blood T cells in healthy people across ages. General study findings and limits: Considered underestimates were the diversity estimates obtained from one million T cells.

In this sample, this clonotype turned up a few times. What it recognizes is unknown. Combining a sample-barcoded 5' primer with a J-beta primer mix, a second PCR ran for roughly 7 to 12 cycles. TCRdb re-called the 5' RACE reads through MiXCR, storing one row per CDR3 protein. In the table there are approximately 730,000 distinct CDR3 sequences, approximately 55% of which are singletons. The CDR3 spans 15 residues. CDR1 is SGDLS and CDR2 is YYNGEE in the germline V gene. Trimming cost V 3 bases and J 5 bases; bases outside gene matches: 9. The TCR sequence derives from a man of 80 years or more in good health. Sequencing was performed on blood. The chain has TRBV9 and TRBJ2-5, with 8 bases fitting TRBD1. CDR3 region: CASSAGQGAVETQYF. The CDR3 bases are TGTGCCAGCAGCGCCGGACAGGGTGCGGTGGAGACCCAGTACTTC. Filled out from reference TRBV9 and TRBJ2-5, the complete variable domain reads DSGVTQTPKHLITATGQRVTLRCSPRSGDLSVYWYQQSLDQGLQFLIQYYNGEERAKGNILERFSAQQFPDLHSELNLSSLELGDSALYFCASSAGQGAVETQYFGPGTRLLVL.